This T cell receptor (beta chain) came from a study of CD8+ T cells in alopecia areata. Sorted populations comprised CD4+ and CD8+ T cells obtained from PBMCs. This CDR3 spans 15 amino acids. Between the trimmed V and J ends, which lost 2 bases and 6 bases, there was a span of 16 bases. The germline V gene encodes CDR1 SEHNR and CDR2 FQNEAQ (reference sequence). Notes on the study in general: Greater clonality was observed in lesional scalp samples, especially alopecia totalis/universalis, versus normal scalp. It was less clear whether patients shared TCRs than it was in mice, possibly because of HLA.

Once RNA had been extracted, it was reverse transcribed into cDNA to act as the sequencing template. Using immunoSEQ multiplex PCR, the repertoire was profiled, and TCRdb retains in-frame clones only, with some absent. Altogether 130,000 to 150,000 clones are present, 62% being singletons, with the ten largest covering 36%. About this clone itself: Antigen: not known.

The sequenced sample was CD8+ T cells sorted from blood. The chain couples TRBV7-9 to TRBJ1-1; the D gene is possibly TRBD1 (5 bases). The TCR sequence derives from a human donor in good health. CDR3 nucleotides: TGTGCCAGCAGCTTAATGCAGGGCGCATCCCCTGAAGCTTTCTTT. Translated: CASSLMQGASPEAFF.